This TCR beta chain is from a study of T cells in Graves' hyperthyroidism and ophthalmopathy. For the study at large: Before treatment of any kind, peripheral blood was taken at initial diagnosis.

Together with thyroid ultrasound, orbital computed tomography, serum thyroxine and TRAb, clinical symptoms were used for diagnoses. A note on this clonotype: Its cognate antigen is unknown.

The CDR3 runs 12 residues. Trimming shortened V by 5 bases and J by 5 bases, and 7 bases separated the two germline ends. The germline gives CDR1 MDHEN, CDR2 SYDVKM. RNA transcripts provided the source from which TCR beta CDR3 regions were amplified. The HTBI primer set was used in a first-round RT-PCR of the TCR CDR3. TCRdb reprocessed the multiplex PCR reads with MiXCR, giving one entry per CDR3 protein. The sample yields about 550,000 distinct CDR3 sequences, less than 25% seen once. General observations from the study: Model-based prediction identified ophthalmopathy a median 6.5 months prior to its onset. Most clonotypes that expanded in the thyroid above 0.001 also showed up in blood.

Sequencing was done on a sample of blood. The receptor was derived from a young man with Graves' hyperthyroidism. This chain connects TRBV28 to TRBJ1-5; D is undetermined. This CDR3 reads CASSLPYQPQHF. The CDR3 nucleotides read TGTGCCAGCAGTCTACCATATCAGCCCCAGCATTTT.